What follows are 3 T cell receptor beta chains derived from one specimen sequenced in a study of blood T cell repertoires in COVID-19. Using immunoSEQ multiplex PCR, the repertoire was profiled, and TCRdb retains in-frame clones only, with some absent. This table holds roughly 430,000 clones, roughly 86% found once. Sequenced: PBMCs or T cells enriched from blood (not recorded which). The receptor source for this set is a woman between 40 and 55 years old with acute COVID-19.

The chain carries TRBV30 and TRBJ1-6; D call uncertain. The length of the CDR3 is 17 residues. Looked up from germline, CDR1 is GTSNPN and CDR2 is SVGIG (reference sequence). V was cut by 0 bases and J by 7 bases, with 19 bases left in between. CDR3 DNA sequence: TGTGCCTGGAGTGTACCCCTTCTGGCCTCGCGGAATTCACCCCTCCACTTT. Its protein is CAWSVPLLASRNSPLHF. The full variable domain, with the rest looked up from reference TRBV30 and TRBJ1-6, is SQTIHQWPATLVQPVGSPLSLECTVEGTSNPNLYWYRQAAGRGLQLLFYSVGIGQISSEVPQNLSASRPQDRQFILSSKKLLLSDSGFYLCAWSVPLLASRNSPLHFGNGTRLTVT.

The J gene is TRBJ1-2, the V gene TRBV9; D is undetermined. V dropped 4 bases and J dropped 2 bases, with 6 bases sitting between them. Germline lookup yields CDR1 SGDLS and CDR2 YYNGEE. This CDR3 has 12 amino acids. The DNA of the CDR3 is TGTGCCAGCAGCCCCTCCAACTATGGCTACACCTTC. It encodes CASSPSNYGYTF.

The chain recombines TRBV29-1 with TRBJ1-2, with D possibly matching TRBD1 (5 bases). The CDR3 loop spans 16 amino acids. Trimming stripped 0 bases from V and 0 bases from J, with 14 bases between. Germline CDR1 and CDR2: SQVTM and ANQGSEA. The CDR3 region is CSVEDLGARANYGYTF. CDR3 DNA: TGCAGCGTTGAAGATCTTGGGGCTAGAGCTAACTATGGCTACACCTTC.